This is a list of T cell receptor beta chains from one sample in a study of blood T cell repertoires in COVID-19. Only in-frame clones appear in the TCRdb table, and some are missing; sequencing was by immunoSEQ multiplex PCR. The repertoire holds about 200,000 clones, with around 90% as singletons. Specimen: peripheral blood. All receptors come from a man aged 55-75 years with active or convalescent COVID-19. CDR3s include the opening cysteine and the closing phenylalanine or tryptophan. The D gene is left open where the match is weak. Clone size is stated in some rows and not others, as once, few, many or a class when expanded.

>-|TRBJ1-5|TRBV5-8|TRBD1
TGTGCCAGCAGCCGGGGACAGGGGGTTTTAAGCAATCAGCCCCAGCATTTT
CASSRGQGVLSNQPQHF
>-|TRBJ2-1|TRBV6-6|-
TGTGCCAGCAGCCCCCGGGGGGCCTCAAGCAATGAGCAGTTCTTC
CASSPRGASSNEQFF
>-|TRBJ1-4|TRBV19|TRBD1
TGTGCCAGTAGACGGACAGGGAAGAATGAAAAACTGTTTTTT
CASRRTGKNEKLFF
>-|TRBJ2-3|TRBV5-1|-
TGCGCCAGCAGCTCTGATGTGGGGGGGCCTACAGATACGCAGTATTTT
CASSSDVGGPTDTQYF
>-|TRBJ2-3|TRBV19|TRBD2
TGTGCCAGTAGTTCGGGACTACGGGGCGTCAGAGATACGCAGTATTTT
CASSSGLRGVRDTQYF
>-|TRBJ2-2|TRBV18|TRBD2
TGTGCCAGCTCACCATTCGGTACTAGCGGGGACTCCACCGGGGAGCTGTTTTTT
CASSPFGTSGDSTGELFF
>-|TRBJ1-4|TRBV2|-
TGTGCCAGCACAGGGGAAAATGAAAAACTGTTTTTT
CASTGENEKLFF
>-|TRBJ2-2|TRBV3-1/TRBV3-2|TRBD1
TGTGCCAGCGGAAAGGGGGCGGGTACCGGGGAGCTGTTTTTT
CASGKGAGTGELFF
>-|TRBJ2-2|TRBV6-5|-
TGTGCCAGCAGCAGAAACACCGGGGAGCTGTTTTTT
CASSRNTGELFF
>-|TRBJ1-2|TRBV7-9|TRBD1
TGTGCCAGCAGCGTAAACAGGGGCCCAGGTGGCTACACCTTC
CASSVNRGPGGYTF
>-|TRBJ2-7|TRBV20-1|-
TGCAGTGCTAGTAGGCGGTCAAATGCCTACGAGCAGTACTTC
CSASRRSNAYEQYF
>-|TRBJ1-5|TRBV30|TRBD1
TGTGCCTGGAGTGTCAGGGGGCTCCGTTACAGCAATCAGCCCCAGCATTTT
CAWSVRGLRYSNQPQHF
>-|TRBJ2-3|TRBV11-2|-
TGTGCCAGCAGCTTAACCCCCCGGGGGACGGGGACTACAGATACGCAGTATTTT
CASSLTPRGTGTTDTQYF
>-|TRBJ1-2|TRBV4-1|TRBD1
TGCGCCAGCAGCCTCCTTCCTCCCGGGACAGGGGACTATGGCTACACCTTC
CASSLLPPGTGDYGYTF
>-|TRBJ1-2|TRBV5-1|TRBD1
TGCGCCAGCAGGCCGGACAGGGTCGGCTATGGCTACACCTTC
CASRPDRVGYGYTF
>-|TRBJ1-1|TRBV6-5|-
TGTGCCAGCACGCCCCGGGGGGGCTTGAACACTGAAGCTTTCTTT
CASTPRGGLNTEAFF
>few|TRBJ1-2|TRBV7-2|TRBD1
TGTGCCAGCAGCTTAGACTCGTGGACAGGGTATGGCTACACCTTC
CASSLDSWTGYGYTF
>-|TRBJ1-2|TRBV7-8|-
TGTGCCAGCAGAAGACAGGCAGGGGACTATGGCTACACCTTC
CASRRQAGDYGYTF
>-|TRBJ2-5|TRBV11-3|TRBD2
TGTGCCAGCAGCTTAGGTGTGGTAGCGGGAGTCCAAGAGACCCAGTACTTC
CASSLGVVAGVQETQYF
>-|TRBJ2-5|TRBV10-3|TRBD2
TGTGCCATCAGAACGAGCGGGGGGGCCGGGCAAGAGACCCAGTACTTC
CAIRTSGGAGQETQYF
>-|TRBJ1-3|TRBV3-1/TRBV3-2|-
TGTGCCAGCAGCCATTCAACGGGAGGAAACACCATATATTTT
CASSHSTGGNTIYF
>-|TRBJ2-3|TRBV4-2|TRBD2
TGTGCCAGCAGCCAAGCCGCGGGGGTCACAGATACGCAGTATTTT
CASSQAAGVTDTQYF
>-|TRBJ2-2|TRBV6-5|-
TGTGCCAGCGGGCGTCCGAACACCGGGGAGCTGTTTTTT
CASGRPNTGELFF
>once|TRBJ2-7|TRBV5-1|TRBD2
TGCGCCAGCAGCTTGGCCGGGGAGCGGGGAAACTCCTACGAGCAGTACTTC
CASSLAGERGNSYEQYF
>-|TRBJ1-1|TRBV4-1|-
TGCGCCAGCAGCCAGGGGGCAGTGACTGAAGCTTTCTTT
CASSQGAVTEAFF
>-|TRBJ2-1|TRBV6-5|-
TGTGCCAGCAGTTCGTTAGGGGGGGCGTACAATGAGCAGTTCTTC
CASSSLGGAYNEQFF
>-|TRBJ2-7|TRBV6-2/TRBV6-3|-
TGTGCCAGCAGTTACTCGATAGCAACATATGAGCAGTACTTC
CASSYSIATYEQYF
>-|TRBJ1-2|TRBV13|-
TGTGCCTTCACGAGGCATAACTATGGCTACACCTTC
CAFTRHNYGYTF
>-|TRBJ1-1|TRBV7-9|-
TGTGCCAGCAGCTTCACGGAAGCGGCAGATAAAGCTTTCTTT
CASSFTEAADKAFF
>-|TRBJ2-5|TRBV3-1/TRBV3-2|-
TGTGCCAGCGGGGGGTTGCAAGAGACCCAGTACTTC
CASGGLQETQYF
>-|TRBJ2-2|TRBV19|TRBD2
TGTGCCAGTAGTGTCGGGACTAGCGTGACCGGGGAGCTGTTTTTT
CASSVGTSVTGELFF
>-|TRBJ1-2|TRBV5-1|TRBD1
TGCGCCAGCAGCCGAGGACAGGATCCCTTTGGCTACACCTTC
CASSRGQDPFGYTF
>-|TRBJ2-7|TRBV24-1|-
TGTGCCACCAGTGATCCTAGCGAACGAGTCGAGCAGTACTTC
CATSDPSERVEQYF
>-|TRBJ2-3|TRBV6-5|TRBD2
TGTGCCAGCCCGAGCGGGGGGGGTGCTGGAGATACGCAGTATTTT
CASPSGGGAGDTQYF
>-|TRBJ1-2|TRBV6-6|-
TGTGCCAGCAGTTACTCGATTGTCCTACCGGGGGGCTACACCTTC
CASSYSIVLPGGYTF